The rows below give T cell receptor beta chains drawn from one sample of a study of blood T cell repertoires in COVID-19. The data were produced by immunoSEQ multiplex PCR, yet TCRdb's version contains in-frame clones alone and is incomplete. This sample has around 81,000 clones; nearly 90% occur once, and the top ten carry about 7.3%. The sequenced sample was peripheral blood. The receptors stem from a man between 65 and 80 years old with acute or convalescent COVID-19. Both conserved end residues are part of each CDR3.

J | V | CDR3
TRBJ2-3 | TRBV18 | CASSPLGGTDTQYF
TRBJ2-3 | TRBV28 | CASSPQGATKKATQYF
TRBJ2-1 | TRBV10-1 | CASSSREGGLAGASYNEQFF
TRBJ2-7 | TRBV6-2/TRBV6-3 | CASSLTGTVYF
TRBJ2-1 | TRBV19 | CASSGLAGFSYNEQFF
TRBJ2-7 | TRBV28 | CASGGQGEYEQYF
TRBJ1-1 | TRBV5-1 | CASSITGAMNTEAFF
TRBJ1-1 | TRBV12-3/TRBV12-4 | CASTPGTEAFF
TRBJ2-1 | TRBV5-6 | CASSEKGQGSDNEQFF
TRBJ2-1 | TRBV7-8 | CASSRGGGRNSYNEQFF
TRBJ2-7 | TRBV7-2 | CASSPTGVPSSYEQYF
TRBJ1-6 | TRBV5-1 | CASQTGYNSPLHF
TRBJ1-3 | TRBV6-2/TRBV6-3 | CASSWGQSSGNTIYF
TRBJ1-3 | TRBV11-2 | CASSLSGIDSGNTIYF
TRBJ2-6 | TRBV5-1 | CASSLGTTASGANVLTF
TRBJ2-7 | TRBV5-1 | CASSLETQYEQYF